This entry is about one T cell receptor beta chain. CDR1 is SGDLS and CDR2 is YYNGEE in the germline V gene. With 0 bases removed from V and 4 bases from J, the gap between germline ends came to 5 bases. The CDR3 has 13 residues. This sample is part of a study of cytomegalovirus exposure and HLA in healthy donors. The PCR ran on 60 Vbeta and 13 Jbeta primers. Generated by immunoSEQ multiplex PCR, the TCRdb table keeps only in-frame clones and is missing some. The sample yields about 130,000 clones, about 72% seen once. V and J are TRBV9 and TRBJ2-1; D is ambiguous. The origin of this receptor is a female donor in good health and CMV-seronegative. The sample taken for sequencing was PBMCs. The CDR3 nucleotides read TGTGCCAGCAGCGTAGGACAATACAATGAGCAGTTCTTC. Amino acid sequence: CASSVGQYNEQFF.